One and the same sample provided the 6 T cell receptor beta chains below, sequenced in a study of blood T cells in healthy people across ages. Through a sample-barcoded 5' primer and a J-beta primer mix, a second PCR was run for roughly 6 to 11 cycles. Using its own MiXCR run on the 5' RACE reads, TCRdb lists one record per CDR3 protein. The sample has some 1.7 million distinct CDR3 sequences; 28% are singletons. The sample comprised blood. The origin of the receptors is a woman aged 25-40 years in good health.

J is TRBJ2-1 and V is TRBV29-1; D is undetermined. V lost 6 bases, J lost 0 bases, and 18 bases lay in between. The germline gives CDR1 SQVTM, CDR2 ANQGSEA. The CDR3 extends over 16 amino acids. CDR3 sequence (DNA): TGCAGCGTCATCCCCTGGAAGTCAAGCTCCTACAATGAGCAGTTCTTC. Translating it yields CSVIPWKSSSYNEQFF.

Many counts were recorded for this clonotype. The gene calls are TRBV5-1 and TRBJ2-1; D uncertain. CDR1 is SGHRS, CDR2 YFSETQ, per germline. V lost 0 bases to trimming and J lost 8 bases, with 12 bases between them. The CDR3 runs to 14 residues. CDR3 residues: CASSLGLPRDEQFF. CDR3 in DNA: TGCGCCAGCAGCTTGGGACTCCCCCGAGATGAGCAGTTCTTC.

This clonotype was counted many times. This chain joins TRBV5-1 and TRBJ2-7; tentative D call: TRBD2 (5 bases). Trimming took 5 bases from V and 2 from J, leaving 11 bases between them. Germline lookup yields CDR1 SGHRS and CDR2 YFSETQ. The CDR3 length is 13 residues. The CDR3 spells CASRRTGTYEQYF. As DNA, the CDR3 is TGCGCCAGCAGGCGGACGGGAACCTACGAGCAGTACTTC.

The CDR3 nucleotides read TGTGCCAGCAGCTTAGCGCCGGGGGCCACGGGCTACGAGCAGTACTTC. Its protein is CASSLAPGATGYEQYF. The chain employs TRBV7-2 and TRBJ2-7; D assignment may be TRBD1 or TRBD2 (6 bases each). With 0 bases removed from V and 3 bases from J, the gap between germline ends came to 15 bases. The CDR3 extends over 16 amino acids. Germline CDR1 and CDR2: SGHTA and FQGNSA.

This clonotype was counted at least ten times. The rearrangement links TRBV15 to TRBJ2-3; TRBD2 is a possible D gene (6 bases). From germline, CDR1 is LNHNV and CDR2 YYDKDF (reference sequence). Trimming removed 5 bases from V and 4 bases from J, with 10 bases in between. There are 13 residues in the CDR3. This chain's CDR3 is CATSARRADTQYF. In DNA form, the CDR3 reads TGTGCCACCAGCGCTCGGAGGGCAGATACGCAGTATTTT.

The rearrangement links TRBV20-1 to TRBJ1-5; D unresolved. CDR3 length: 16 residues. Germline V gene lookup returns CDR1 DFQATT and CDR2 SNEGSKA (reference sequence). Trimming cost V 0 bases and J 0 bases, with 12 bases left between them. Here the CDR3 DNA reads TGCAGTGCTAGAGATGTACGGACGTATAGCAATCAGCCCCAGCATTTT. This encodes CSARDVRTYSNQPQHF.